This paragraph reports one T cell receptor beta chain. Its recognized antigen is unknown. Base quality data are lacking; no much larger clone is found one base away. In total, more than 500 healthy bone marrow donors made up the cohort. At the time of sampling, all cohort members were nominally healthy, though unrecorded immune exposures were likely present. The donor was CMV seropositive and was included in the group of some 290 seropositive cohort members. A peripheral blood sample was provided by each donor, and peripheral blood mononuclear cells were used for TCR beta sequencing. Genomic DNA extraction from the blood cell samples was performed with the Qiagen DNeasy Blood Extraction Kit. Libraries came from the immunoSEQ multiplex PCR assay. A mixture of 60 forward primers for TCR Vbeta segments and 13 reverse primers for TCR Jbeta segments was used in the multiplex PCR. Amplification of the CDR3 region of rearranged TCR beta genes was performed with a multiplex PCR assay on genomic DNA. On the Illumina HiSeq System, the amplified TCR beta libraries were sequenced as 87-base-pair reads. In the authors' own workflow: In a later analysis, some 80 million unique TCR beta chains were counted across the approximately 670 repertoires, and roughly 9.9 million of these chains were shared by at least two donors. A nearest-neighbor algorithm error-corrected the raw reads and collapsed the reads into unique sequences, merging closely related sequences to remove PCR and sequencing errors. To assign V, D and J gene segments, CDR3 sequences were aligned to IMGT reference sequences. For a sequence to be retained, at least a six-nucleotide match to both a V gene segment and a J gene segment was required. A rearrangement counted as productive if the CDR3 had no stop codons and remained in frame with V and J, and every other rearrangement counted as non-productive. Following IMGT convention, CDR3 was defined as the stretch from the second conserved V-encoded cysteine up to the conserved J-encoded phenylalanine. The earlier analysis of fewer than 700 of the donors excluded sequences that lacked an unambiguous match to a single V gene segment. In an earlier analysis of several hundred of the donors, V segments were called functional above 56.7% productive rearrangements and were called segregating when the between-donor standard deviation exceeded 5%. A statistical classification framework was developed to diagnose cytomegalovirus status using the catalog of TCR beta chain sequences. V and J gene assignment, in a later analysis, came from comparing TCR nucleotide sequences with IMGT/GENE-DB human TR gene sequences. Using the TCRdist pipeline, a later analysis assigned CDR3 sequences along with most-parsimonious VDJ recombination scenarios. In a later analysis, each TCR beta chain was defined by its CDR3 amino acid sequence together with its V-gene family, and reads without a unique V-gene family were excluded. A later analysis removed 600 or so highly shared, low-generation-probability nucleotide sequences to deal with suspected cross-contamination and a sequencing artifact. In a later analysis, a clonal expansion index for each public chain was calculated from normalized within-repertoire ranks of inferred template counts. Generation probabilities in a later analysis came from a VDJ recombination model fitted to out-of-frame rearrangements, and those results were checked against IGoR. In a later analysis, hypergeometric tests were used to score TCR-TCR, TCR-HLA and TCR-CMV co-occurrence, with a repertoire-size bias correction applied to TCR pairs. In a later analysis, false discovery rates were estimated by permuting HLA or CMV assignments 20 times. In a later analysis, co-occurring TCRs were grouped using DBSCAN, and TCRdist sequence similarity was added for clustering within HLA-allele-positive subsets. For co-occurrence clustering, repertoires with fewer than 30,000 or more than 120,000 public chains were excluded, along with 4 to 6 repertoires with anomalous nucleotide sharing. Not all clones reach the TCRdb copy of this immuneACCESS table, which keeps in-frame sequences only. Checked studies attribute under half of the gap to unresolved V genes and leave the rest unexplained. The V and J calls and the clone size are those of that table, but D and trimming were determined from the DNA. The sample table contains 45,000 to 65,000 clones; only one count was recorded for roughly 72% of them. Clones ranked in the top ten supply 22% of the sample.

The CDR3 numbers 13 residues from cysteine through phenylalanine. Only CDR3 DNA remains: 39 bases, in frame from the first base. CDR1 and CDR2, looked up from the germline V gene, are SGHTA and FQGNSA. At the junction V is shortened by 4 bases and J by 8 bases, with 12 bases in between. The data stem from a study of cytomegalovirus exposure and HLA in healthy donors (dated by TCRdb to the late 2010s). Regarding the complete study: An earlier analysis of roughly 500 of the donors reported approximately 290 Gb of sequence data and around 110 million unique TCR beta sequences from 190 million or so T cells. Alongside the repertoire data, information on donor age, sex, ethnicity and CMV serostatus was compiled. Five DR-DQ haplotypes were handled as single units for association and clustering because linkage in the cohort was strong. HLA typing included class I and class II loci at four-digit resolution. The T cell repertoires of some 670 subjects were profiled by immunosequencing and related to cytomegalovirus serostatus. The study was designed to test whether signatures of past pathogen exposure could be identified by cataloging public T cell receptors. Besides the first cohort of hundreds of subjects, a separate validation cohort made up of roughly 120 different subjects was used. To study patterns of TCR occurrence, a later analysis re-analyzed previously published TCR beta repertoires from 650 to 750 donors and added high-resolution HLA genotyping. About 310 gigabases of sequencing data and approximately 85 million unique TCR sequences were included in an early release covering roughly 700 HLA-typed donors. Typing coverage varied by locus: roughly 629-640 donors for A, B, C, DRB1 and DQB1; around 560 for DQA1; approximately 570 for DPA1; around 450 for DPB1. The later analysis used no new phenotypic data to find candidate immune exposures, relying instead on TCR beta sequences and their occurrence across donors. An earlier analysis of approximately 580 of the donors used high-throughput TCR beta sequencing to judge whether each TCR beta V gene segment behaved as functional or pseudogenic. Every discovery cohort repertoire had been produced on one sequencing platform. To predict cytomegalovirus infection status, the study brought together high-throughput TCR immunosequencing, statistical association of individual TCRs with disease status, and machine learning. Across 398 genotyped donors of the cohort, an average of approximately 240,000 unique TCR beta nucleotide sequences per donor were sequenced, and about a sixth of those sequences were non-productive. Of the 398 genotyped donors, 81% fell in the genetic ancestry cluster associated with self-reported Caucasian donors. A later genetic analysis took genome-wide SNP genotypes for about 55% of the 666 donors and used that subset as a discovery cohort. What the authors observed across the whole study: A later genetic analysis associated a missense DCLRE1C variant with V-gene and J-gene trimming of TCR beta chains, and an independent cohort replicated the association. The 87-base-pair reads could not distinguish some IMGT-functional V segments, including TRBV6-2 and TRBV6-3, so those segments were excluded. CMV serostatus was the only immune exposure information available for the cohort. According to a later analysis, TCR association rates differed among HLA loci, with DRB1 alleles showing the most associated TCRs and HLA-C alleles showing the fewest. Correlated functional status among segregating V segments might reflect linkage disequilibrium, but an unknown experimental factor could not be ruled out. The study gave a list of under 200 TCR beta chains associated with cytomegalovirus. While some public TCRs were present in many individuals, most TCR sequences turned up only very rarely across donors. A later genetic analysis reported fewer N-insertions in productive TCRs among donors in an Asian-associated ancestry cluster than the approximately 670-donor mean. A later analysis found that HLA-associated TCR beta chains were more clonally expanded and had lower generation probabilities than equally common non-associated chains. Seventeen rarely observed V segments, including chromosome 9 orphons, were excluded from the earlier analysis of several hundred of the donors because counts were too low. Presence/absence analyses assumed roughly uniform sequencing depth across donors, an assumption that may not hold. According to a later analysis, parvovirus B19, influenza, CMV and Epstein-Barr virus appeared linked to several top co-occurrence clusters. In a later analysis, around 15,000 TCR beta sequences were associated with specific HLA alleles at a false discovery rate of 0.05. A cluster of highly shared sequence variants was judged likely to represent a technical artifact of the sequencing pipeline. A further reported finding was that TCR beta sequences accurately predicted the HLA-A and HLA-B alleles for most subjects in the first cohort. In an earlier analysis of some 500 of the donors, most TCR beta V segments appeared in productive rearrangements about 90% or about 30% of the time, broadly matching IMGT annotations. The authors suggested that the approach could potentially be generalized to other disease states and immunological phenotypes. In both the original and validation cohorts, the classifier was reported to diagnose cytomegalovirus status with high specificity and sensitivity. In this cohort, only TCR beta chains were sequenced, and detectable features were limited by the absence of alpha or paired-chain data. Assigning TCR associations to individual alleles was difficult when HLA alleles, especially DR and DQ, strongly co-occurred. Three of the identified cytomegalovirus-associated TCR beta chains were confirmed in vitro to be specific for cytomegalovirus antigens. HLA typing was unavailable for some donors at each locus, so association tests used only the typed subset. According to a later analysis, most CMV-associated TCR beta chains appeared to be HLA-restricted, and the HLA associations seemed to be driven largely by CMV exposure.

The sample consisted of PBMCs. Rearrangement joined TRBV7-2 to TRBJ2-1; TRBD2 could be the D gene, as 6 bases match. This sequence originates from a woman in her forties or fifties in good health and CMV-seropositive. The DNA reads as follows: TGTGCCAGCAGCTCCCGCGGGATCGATGAGCAGTTCTTC. Translated, it reads CASSSRGIDEQFF.